This TCR beta chain was captured by sequencing in a study of blood T cell repertoires in COVID-19. Study overall: Donors in the United States, Italy and Spain gave samples during acute or convalescent COVID-19. In each case, the material was cDNA or gDNA derived from T cells, B-cell-depleted T cells, or PBMCs.

A Seattle source enrolled patients during active infection and followed them longitudinally. As handled by the study authors: Amplified reference gene primers provided the basis for estimating nucleated cell counts. Produced via immunoSEQ multiplex PCR; TCRdb's table is partial and in-frame only. That table supplies the V and J calls and clone size; D and trimming were determined from the DNA. The data hold under 450,000 clones, with 86% observed a single time. Germline V gene sequence: CDR1 MNHNS, CDR2 SASEGT. Trimming shortened V by 3 bases and J by 13 bases, and 7 bases separated the two germline ends. This CDR3 comprises 11 residues.

The sequence came from a woman between 55 and 75 years old with COVID-19, enrolled during active disease. The source material was peripheral blood. This chain links TRBV6-1 with TRBJ2-6; no reliable D call. The CDR3 region is CASSDSRVLTF. Written as DNA, the CDR3 is TGTGCCAGCAGTGATTCGAGAGTCCTGACTTTC.